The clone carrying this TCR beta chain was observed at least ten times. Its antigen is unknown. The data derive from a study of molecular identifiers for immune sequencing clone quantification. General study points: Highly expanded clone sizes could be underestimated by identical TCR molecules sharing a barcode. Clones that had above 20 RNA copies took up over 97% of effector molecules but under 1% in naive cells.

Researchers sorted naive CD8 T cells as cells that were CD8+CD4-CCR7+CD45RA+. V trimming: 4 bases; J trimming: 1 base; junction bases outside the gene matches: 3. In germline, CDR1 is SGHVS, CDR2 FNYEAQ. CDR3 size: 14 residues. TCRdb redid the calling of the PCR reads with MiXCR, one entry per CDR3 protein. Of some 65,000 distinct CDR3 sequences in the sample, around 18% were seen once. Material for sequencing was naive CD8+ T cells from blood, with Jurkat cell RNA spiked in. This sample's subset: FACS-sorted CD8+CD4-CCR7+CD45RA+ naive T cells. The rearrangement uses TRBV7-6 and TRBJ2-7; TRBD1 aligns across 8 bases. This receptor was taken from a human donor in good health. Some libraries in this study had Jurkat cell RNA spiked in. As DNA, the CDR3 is TGTGCCAGCAGCTATGGGACAGGTTCCTACGAGCAGTACTTC. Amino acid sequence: CASSYGTGSYEQYF.